What follows are 19 T cell receptor beta chains derived from one specimen sequenced in a study of OX40 agonist ivuxolimab in advanced cancers. Libraries came from the immunoSEQ multiplex PCR assay. TCRdb retrieved this table from immuneACCESS and kept in-frame rearrangements only. Not all clones are present; in checked studies, unresolved V genes account for under half, and no reason is known for the remainder. This sample is represented by about 28,000 clones; 70% to 90% of them were singletons. The ten largest clones capture 28% of the sample. Sample: CD4+ or CD8+ T cells sorted from blood, taken in a trial of the OX40 agonist ivuxolimab. Receptors originate from an adult with an advanced solid tumor such as melanoma, head and neck, liver or kidney cancer.

The rearrangement uses TRBV6-6 and TRBJ2-7, with D possibly TRBD1 on 5 matching bases. CDR3 length equals 14 residues. Germline V gives CDR1 MNHNY, CDR2 SVGAGI (reference sequence). V was trimmed by 5 bases and J by 4 bases, leaving 15 bases between them. This CDR3 reads CASSKLTDGYEQYF. CDR3 DNA: TGTGCCAGCAGTAAATTGACAGACGGGTACGAGCAGTACTTC.

The chain is built from TRBV7-9 and TRBJ1-2, with 7 bases matching TRBD1. The germline gives CDR1 SEHNR, CDR2 FQNEAQ (reference sequence). This CDR3 has 15 residues. V shed 1 base, J shed 8 bases, and the junction held 10 bases outside the gene matches. CDR3 nucleotide sequence: TGTGCCAGCAGCTTAGATGACCAAGACAGGGACGGCTACACCTTC. Translating it yields CASSLDDQDRDGYTF.

J is TRBJ1-1 and V is TRBV7-8; TRBD1 might be the D (6 bases). The CDR3 consists of 14 residues. The germline CDR1 and CDR2 sequences are SGHVS and FQNEAQ. Trimming took 6 bases from V and 5 from J, leaving 16 bases between them. The CDR3, as DNA: TGTGCCAGCAGTCCGGAGACAGGTTTTACTGAAGCTTTCTTT. Translation: CASSPETGFTEAFF. Looking up the rest from reference TRBV7-8 and TRBJ1-1 gives the full variable domain: GAGVSQSPRYKVAKRGQDVALRCDPISGHVSLFWYQQALGQGPEFLTYFQNEAQLDKSGLPSDRFFAERPEGSVSTLKIQRTQQEDSAVYLCASSPETGFTEAFFGQGTRLTVV.

The chain uses TRBV29-1 and TRBJ2-3; 7 nucleotides match TRBD2. Germline values: CDR1 SQVTM, CDR2 ANQGSEA. The CDR3 consists of 15 residues. V trimming: 0 bases; J trimming: 5 bases; junction bases outside the gene matches: 8. CDR3 protein: CSVEDWGGEVDTQYF. CDR3 in DNA: TGCAGCGTTGAAGATTGGGGAGGGGAGGTAGATACGCAGTATTTT.

The rearrangement joins TRBV25-1 to TRBJ2-1, with 12 nucleotides matching TRBD2. The CDR3 consists of 15 residues. CDR1 and CDR2 from the germline V gene are MGHDK and SYGVNS. V trimming: 8 bases; J trimming: 8 bases; junction bases outside the gene matches: 10. CDR3 DNA sequence: TGTGCCAGCCTAGCGGGGGGGCCGGTAGGTGATGAGCAGTTCTTC. It yields the protein CASLAGGPVGDEQFF.

This clone occurred once. This chain joins TRBV27 and TRBJ2-1; D is unclear. From germline, CDR1 is MNHEY and CDR2 SMNVEV (reference sequence). V was trimmed by 6 bases and J by 5 bases, leaving 17 bases between them. The CDR3 sequence is 15 residues long. The DNA of the CDR3 is TGTGCCAGCAGCCAAGTCGGATCCCCCAACAATGAGCAGTTCTTC. Residues: CASSQVGSPNNEQFF.

This clone was recorded only once. The V gene is TRBV2, the J gene TRBJ2-5, with 9 bases identical to TRBD2. CDR1 is SNHLY, CDR2 FYNNEI, per germline. V dropped 1 base and J dropped 5; count of bases not matched to a gene: 8. The CDR3 consists of 16 residues. CDR3 region: CASSEGLAGPPETQYF. The CDR3 DNA sequence: TGTGCCAGCAGTGAAGGGCTAGCGGGGCCCCCGGAGACCCAGTACTTC.

A word on this clone: Different DNA sequences within this sample yield the same CDR3. This chain links TRBV19 with TRBJ2-7; 9 bases map to TRBD1. V was pared by 5 bases and J by 2 bases, with 4 bases of the junction left unmatched. This CDR3 region has 14 residues. Germline values: CDR1 LNHDA, CDR2 SQIVND (reference sequence). The CDR3 region is CASSPGQGPYEQYF. Written as DNA, the CDR3 is TGTGCCAGTAGTCCAGGACAGGGGCCCTACGAGCAGTACTTC.

CDR3 region: CASSEGGGGTNTEAFF. The DNA of the CDR3 is TGTGCCAGCAGTGAAGGAGGTGGAGGGACGAACACTGAAGCTTTCTTT. The rearrangement uses TRBV6-1 and TRBJ1-1; D is perhaps TRBD1 (5 bases). Germline V gene data show CDR1 as MNHNS and CDR2 as SASEGT. V dropped 1 base and J dropped 1 base, with 13 bases sitting between them. The CDR3 contains 16 residues.

This chain uses TRBV2 with TRBJ2-4; 9 bases fit TRBD2. CDR1 and CDR2 from the germline V gene are SNHLY and FYNNEI. J lost 0 bases, V lost 10 bases, and 7 bases had no gene match. CDR3 length: 15 residues. CDR3 sequence reads: CATQSGGIAKNIQYF. The DNA for the CDR3 is TGTGCCACCCAAAGCGGGGGGATAGCCAAAAACATTCAGTACTTC.

The chain carries TRBV5-1 and TRBJ1-1; TRBD1 matches at 9 bases. The J segment lost 11 bases and the V segment lost 5 bases, leaving 7 bases of the junction unmatched. The CDR3 contains 12 residues. Looked up from germline, CDR1 is SGHRS and CDR2 is YFSETQ. The DNA of the CDR3 is TGCGCCAGCAGGGGGGACAGGGAGATCGCTTTCTTT. Translation gives CASRGDREIAFF.

This chain joins TRBV27 and TRBJ2-7; D ambiguous. Trimming cost V 0 bases and J 1 base, with 7 bases left between them. The CDR3 is 14 residues long. Germline loops: CDR1 MNHEY, CDR2 SMNVEV (reference sequence). CDR3 DNA: TGTGCCAGCAGTTTATCGGGTCCATCCTACGAGCAGTACTTC. Its translation is CASSLSGPSYEQYF.

The CDR3 region has the DNA TGTGCCAGCAGTTACTACCCCGCGGGGGACGAGCAGTACTTC. Translation gives CASSYYPAGDEQYF. The chain employs TRBV6-5 and TRBJ2-7, with 7 bases identical to TRBD2. The CDR3 runs to 14 residues. Trimming removed 1 base from V and 5 bases from J; junction bases left unmatched: 5. Germline loops: CDR1 MNHEY, CDR2 SVGAGI.

V gene TRBV2 combines with J gene TRBJ2-3; D may be TRBD2 (5 bases). V was trimmed by 3 bases and J by 2 bases, leaving 9 bases between them. Germline CDR1 reads SNHLY; CDR2 reads FYNNEI. The CDR3 spans 14 residues. CDR3 in amino acids: CASSDEGFTDTQYF. CDR3 in DNA: TGTGCCAGCAGTGACGAGGGATTCACAGATACGCAGTATTTT.

Concerning this clone: The DNA is omitted, as the CDR3 cannot be located on it reliably, and the CDR3 follows TCRdb's listing. The J gene is TRBJ1-5, the V gene TRBV21-1. TRBV21-1 is termed a pseudogene. Including both end residues, the CDR3 is 16 amino acids long. The CDR3 region is CASVGRYACSNQPQHF.

The chain joins TRBV13 to TRBJ2-7; 8 positions agree with TRBD1. The CDR3 covers 15 residues. Germline-derived CDR1 and CDR2 are PRHDT and FYEKMQ (reference sequence). J gave up 5 bases and V 3 bases, and 9 bases lay outside the gene matches. The CDR3 DNA sequence: TGTGCCAGCAGCTTCTCCGGGACAGGAGGGCACGAGCAGTACTTC. Its protein is CASSFSGTGGHEQYF. The variable domain in full, completed from reference TRBV13 and TRBJ2-7, reads AAGVIQSPRHLIKEKRETATLKCYPIPRHDTVYWYQQGPGQDPQFLISFYEKMQSDKGSIPDRFSAQQFSDYHSELNMSSLELGDSALYFCASSFSGTGGHEQYFGPGTRLTVT.

The chain uses TRBV28 and TRBJ2-5; no firm D call. CDR1 MDHEN and CDR2 SYDVKM come from the germline V gene. V was pared by 4 bases and J by 2 bases, with 8 bases between. The CDR3 is 13 residues long. The CDR3 loop reads CASSWTEQETQYF. CDR3 nucleotide sequence: TGTGCCAGCAGTTGGACGGAGCAAGAGACCCAGTACTTC.

CDR3 loop: CASSYSNRETDTQYF. CDR3 bases: TGTGCCAGCAGTTACTCTAACAGGGAAACAGATACGCAGTATTTT. The chain carries TRBV6-5 and TRBJ2-3; tentative D call: TRBD1 (6 bases). The V and J ends lost 0 bases and 3 bases respectively, with 10 bases between them. Germline V gene data show CDR1 as MNHEY and CDR2 as SVGAGI. This CDR3 contains 15 residues.

This clone was observed a single time. This chain connects TRBV7-9 to TRBJ1-5; possibly TRBD1 for D (5 bases). V dropped 4 bases and J dropped 0 bases, with 10 bases sitting between them. Germline V lookup: CDR1 SEHNR, CDR2 FQNEAQ (reference sequence). The CDR3 sequence is 15 residues long. The CDR3 nucleotides read TGTGCCAGCAGCTCCGGGACGGATAGCAATCAGCCCCAGCATTTT. Encoded protein: CASSSGTDSNQPQHF.